This T cell receptor (beta chain) was captured by sequencing in a study of cytomegalovirus exposure and HLA in healthy donors. Remarks on this clone: Its cognate antigen is unknown.

General observations from the study: Most observed TCR sequences were rare, whereas some public TCRs were detected in many donors.

The donors were members of the approximately 120-subject validation cohort (separate from the approximately 670-subject first cohort). V was pared by 4 bases and J by 4 bases, with 4 bases of the junction left unmatched. CDR3 length: 14 residues. In germline, CDR1 is LNHDA, CDR2 SQIVND (reference sequence). TCRdb keeps only in-frame clones here, not all; method: immunoSEQ multiplex PCR. The sample records fewer than 60,000 clones, 93% being singletons. The TCR originated in a woman aged 18-29 years in good health and CMV-seropositive. The chain employs TRBV19 and TRBJ1-5; 7 nucleotides line up with TRBD1. The sequencing input was PBMCs. The CDR3 region is CASSTTGANQPQHF. The CDR3 DNA is TGTGCCAGTAGTACCACAGGGGCGAATCAGCCCCAGCATTTT. The complete variable domain, with remaining parts taken from reference TRBV19 and TRBJ1-5, reads DGGITQSPKYLFRKEGQNVTLSCEQNLNHDAMYWYRQDPGQGLRLIYYSQIVNDFQKGDIAEGYSVSREKKESFPLTVTSAQKNPTAFYLCASSTTGANQPQHFGDGTRLSIL.